These 8 T cell receptor beta chains were sequenced from one sample in a study of blood T cell repertoires in COVID-19. The repertoire was sequenced with immunoSEQ multiplex PCR; TCRdb's copy has only in-frame clones and lacks some. The sample lists approximately 170,000 clones; 65% to 85% were seen once. Sequencing input: peripheral blood. These receptors were taken from a man between 65 and 80 years old with active or convalescent COVID-19.

The CDR3 region has the DNA TGTGCCAGTACCCAGGGGCTCGTGGGCTACACCTTC. Amino acids: CASTQGLVGYTF. This rearrangement joins TRBV19 to TRBJ1-2, with D possibly being TRBD1 (6 bases). The CDR3 consists of 12 residues. With 7 bases removed from V and 8 bases from J, the gap between germline ends came to 14 bases. Germline CDR1 LNHDA, CDR2 SQIVND (reference sequence).

This chain connects TRBV28 to TRBJ2-7; the D gene is possibly TRBD1 (5 bases). The germline CDR1 and CDR2 sequences are MDHEN and SYDVKM. The CDR3 length is 13 residues. Trimming stripped 2 bases from V and 3 bases from J, with 8 bases between. This CDR3 reads CASSLDSYYEQYF. The CDR3 DNA reads as TGTGCCAGCAGTTTAGACAGTTACTACGAGCAGTACTTC.

V is TRBV5-4 and J is TRBJ1-1; no reliable D call. Trimming removed 2 bases at V and 1 base at J, with 12 bases between. Germline loops: CDR1 SGHNT, CDR2 YYREEE (reference sequence). There are 15 residues in the CDR3. In DNA, the CDR3 is TGTGCCAGCAGCTTCCTGGCGAACAGGAACACTGAAGCTTTCTTT. Translation: CASSFLANRNTEAFF.

V gene TRBV6-4 combines with J gene TRBJ1-5, with 7 bases aligning to TRBD1. Germline-derived CDR1 and CDR2 are MRHNA and SNTAGT. The junction had 0 bases not matched to a gene; V was cut back by 3 bases and J by 4 bases. The CDR3 loop spans 13 amino acids. The CDR3 sequence: CASSEQGNQPQHF. The DNA of the CDR3 is TGTGCCAGCAGTGAACAGGGGAATCAGCCCCAGCATTTT.

The genes are TRBV18 and TRBJ2-3, with a weak D call TRBD1 (7 bases). CDR1 and CDR2 (germline): KGHSH, LQKENI. CDR3 length: 16 residues. Trimming took off 0 bases at V and 3 bases at J, with 13 bases between the two ends. DNA for the CDR3: TGTGCCAGCTCACCACCAGGAGGGGGCGCAACAGATACGCAGTATTTT. It codes for CASSPPGGGATDTQYF.

CDR3 protein: CASSTGQGMGETQYF. The CDR3 DNA is TGCGCCAGCAGCACAGGACAGGGAATGGGGGAGACCCAGTACTTC. The rearrangement uses TRBV5-1 and TRBJ2-5; TRBD1 agrees at 8 bases. CDR3 length equals 15 residues. With 4 bases clipped from V and 5 bases from J, the junction kept 10 bases outside the gene matches. CDR1 and CDR2 (germline): SGHRS, YFSETQ.

The CDR3 is CASSAWGPEAFF. CDR3 DNA sequence: TGTGCCAGCAGTGCATGGGGCCCAGAAGCTTTCTTT. This rearrangement joins TRBV2 to TRBJ1-1, with D possibly matching TRBD1 (5 bases). Trimming removed 4 bases at V and 8 bases at J, with 11 bases between. The CDR3 totals 12 residues. The germline V gene encodes CDR1 SNHLY and CDR2 FYNNEI.

This chain uses TRBV7-3 with TRBJ2-3, with D uncertain. Deletions cut 0 bases from V and 0 bases from J, with 7 bases between. The germline V gene encodes CDR1 SGHTA and CDR2 FQGTGA. CDR3 length: 15 amino acids. CDR3 residues: CASSLTVASTDTQYF. The CDR3 region has the DNA TGTGCCAGCAGCTTAACGGTGGCCAGCACAGATACGCAGTATTTT.